This T cell receptor beta chain comes out of a study of blood T cell repertoires in COVID-19. The overall study: The origin of the acute and convalescent COVID-19 samples was the United States, Italy and Spain. PBMCs, B-cell-depleted T cells, or T cells were the source of the cDNA or gDNA that made up the material.

Under the authors' procedure: Reference gene primer amplification in the assay estimated nucleated cell counts. Profiled with immunoSEQ multiplex PCR; TCRdb holds only in-frame clones, not every one. V, J and clone size were drawn from that table, and D and trimming were deduced from the DNA. The data contain some 30,000 clones, roughly 80% of them singletons. The sequenced material came from peripheral blood. The receptor was derived from a man older than 75 with active COVID-19.

The CDR3 spells CASRGPGPDGDGYTF. CDR3 bases: TGTGCCAGCCGCGGTCCAGGGCCGGACGGCGATGGCTACACCTTC. V gene TRBV7-3 combines with J gene TRBJ1-2, with D perhaps matching TRBD1 (5 bases). CDR3 length: 15 amino acids. Germline V CDR1 and CDR2: SGHTA, FQGTGA. V lost 8 bases to trimming and J lost 6 bases, with 22 bases between them.